One sample yielded the 18 T cell receptor beta chains listed below, sequenced in a study of T cells after posttransplantation cyclophosphamide. Some clones are missing from TCRdb's copy, which holds only in-frame ones; the method was immunoSEQ multiplex PCR. The sample shows more than 30,000 clones, 80% to 95% of them seen only once. Cells defined as naive were viable CD3+CD4+ or CD3+CD8+ and CCR7+CD45RA+CD45RO-CD95-CD27+CD28+. Sequencing was done on a sample of naive CD4+ T cells sorted from PBMCs. Every receptor here comes from an older woman in good health, CMV-negative, and a related stem cell transplant donor.

The rearrangement joins TRBV19 to TRBJ2-3; tentative D call: TRBD2 (6 bases). The CDR3 consists of 14 residues. CDR1 LNHDA and CDR2 SQIVND come from the germline V gene (reference sequence). V was trimmed by 7 bases and J by 2 bases, leaving 13 bases between them. In DNA form, the CDR3 reads TGTGCCAGTACACTAGCCGATAACACAGATACGCAGTATTTT. Protein: CASTLADNTDTQYF.

This clone showed up just a few times. The gene calls are TRBV6-5 and TRBJ2-7; D is uncertain. V gave up 6 bases and J gave up 3 bases, with 3 bases separating them. The germline CDR1 and CDR2 sequences are MNHEY and SVGAGI. CDR3 length equals 10 residues. This chain's CDR3 is CASSNYEQYF. In nucleotides, the CDR3 is TGTGCCAGCAGCAACTACGAGCAGTACTTC.

This chain joins TRBV9 and TRBJ2-1, with 12 positions matching TRBD2. The CDR3 length is 17 residues. Trimming took 0 bases from V and 2 from J; bases not matched to a gene: 3. The germline V gene encodes CDR1 SGDLS and CDR2 YYNGEE. The CDR3 coding sequence is TGTGCCAGCAGCGTAGAGGGGACTAGCGGGCCCTACAATGAGCAGTTCTTC. Protein product: CASSVEGTSGPYNEQFF.

J is TRBJ2-7 and V is TRBV7-9, with 8 bases lining up with TRBD1. The CDR3 contains 11 residues. Trimming took 5 bases from V and 9 from J; bases not matched to a gene: 3. The germline gives CDR1 SEHNR, CDR2 FQNEAQ (reference sequence). CDR3 in DNA: TGTGCCAGCAGCGGGGACAGGATGCAGTACTTC. Its protein product is CASSGDRMQYF.

The V call is TRBV10-1, the J call TRBJ2-3; D not resolved. The CDR3 spans 14 residues. With 3 bases removed from V and 8 bases from J, the gap between germline ends came to 15 bases. Germline values: CDR1 WNHNN, CDR2 SYGVQD (reference sequence). The CDR3 coding sequence is TGCGCCAGCAGTGACAGCTGGGCAAGCTCTACGCAGTATTTT. It specifies CASSDSWASSTQYF.

V and J are TRBV5-1 and TRBJ2-1; 7 bases fit TRBD2. CDR1 and CDR2 from the germline V gene are SGHRS and YFSETQ. This CDR3 has 16 residues. V was clipped by 4 bases and J by 8 bases; unmatched bases: 15. The CDR3 DNA follows: TGCGCCAGCAGCCCGGCGGGAGAGTATGCCTCATATGAGCAGTTCTTC. Protein sequence: CASSPAGEYASYEQFF.

The chain couples TRBV5-1 to TRBJ1-1, with TRBD1 matching over 10 bases. Germline values: CDR1 SGHRS, CDR2 YFSETQ. The ends lost 5 bases at V and 0 bases at J; junction bases unmatched: 10. The CDR3 length is 17 residues. The CDR3 protein is CASSFRQGASVNTEAFF. The CDR3 nucleotides read TGCGCCAGCAGTTTCCGACAGGGGGCAAGTGTGAACACTGAAGCTTTCTTT.

The chain employs TRBV4-1 and TRBJ1-5; a possible D gene is TRBD1 (6 bases). The CDR3 consists of 16 residues. V dropped 1 base and J dropped 2 bases, with 12 bases sitting between them. Germline values: CDR1 MGHRA, CDR2 YSYEKL. This CDR3 reads CASSQVRGAGNQPQHF. The CDR3 bases are TGCGCCAGCAGCCAAGTTCGGGGGGCCGGCAATCAGCCCCAGCATTTT.

The chain has TRBV5-1 and TRBJ1-1, with TRBD1 matching 9 bases. Germline loops: CDR1 SGHRS, CDR2 YFSETQ. The CDR3 has 15 residues. Trimming cost V 2 bases and J 0 bases; bases outside gene matches: 2. The CDR3 reads CASSFWDRVNTEAFF. In DNA, the CDR3 is TGCGCCAGCAGCTTCTGGGACAGGGTGAACACTGAAGCTTTCTTT. Together with reference TRBV5-1 and TRBJ1-1, the CDR3 gives the full variable domain: KAGVTQTPRYLIKTRGQQVTLSCSPISGHRSVSWYQQTPGQGLQFLFEYFSETQRNKGNFPGRFSGRQFSNSRSEMNVSTLELGDSALYLCASSFWDRVNTEAFFGQGTRLTVV.

This chain connects TRBV9 to TRBJ2-7, with TRBD1 identical over 8 bases. Germline loops: CDR1 SGDLS, CDR2 YYNGEE. The junction had 8 bases not matched to a gene; V was cut back by 4 bases and J by 2 bases. The CDR3 is 15 residues long. CDR3 protein: CASSPGQGSTYEQYF. In DNA form, the CDR3 reads TGTGCCAGCAGCCCAGGACAGGGATCCACCTACGAGCAGTACTTC.

Here the CDR3 reads CASSSRGFVNTEAFF. CDR3 sequence (DNA): TGTGCCAGCAGCTCGAGGGGGTTTGTCAACACTGAAGCTTTCTTT. The V call is TRBV7-2, the J call TRBJ1-1; the D gene is possibly TRBD1 (6 bases). Trimming shortened V by 4 bases and J by 2 bases, and 14 bases separated the two germline ends. The CDR3 has 15 amino acids. The germline V gene encodes CDR1 SGHTA and CDR2 FQGNSA.

This chain connects TRBV27 to TRBJ2-2, with TRBD2 matching 7 bases. From germline, CDR1 is MNHEY and CDR2 SMNVEV (reference sequence). The trim removed 6 bases at V and 6 bases at J, leaving 22 bases unmatched. This CDR3 is built from 19 residues. This CDR3 is CASSNTGKREQEVAGELFF. CDR3 DNA: TGTGCCAGCAGCAACACTGGAAAGCGGGAACAGGAGGTCGCCGGGGAGCTGTTTTTT.

This chain connects TRBV6-1 to TRBJ1-2; TRBD1 is a possible D gene (6 bases). The CDR3 totals 13 residues. Trimming took 6 bases from V and 4 from J, leaving 12 bases between them. CDR1 is MNHNS, CDR2 SASEGT, per germline. CDR3 protein: CASSGQKSYGYTF. In DNA form, the CDR3 reads TGTGCCAGCAGCGGACAGAAGAGCTATGGCTACACCTTC.

In this sample, this clone turned up once. The J gene is TRBJ1-5, the V gene TRBV9, with a weak D call TRBD1 (6 bases). V was pared by 2 bases and J by 9 bases, with 18 bases between. CDR1 is SGDLS and CDR2 is YYNGEE in the germline V gene. The CDR3 is made up of 15 amino acids. Here the CDR3 reads CASSVGTSLNGPQHF. The CDR3, as DNA: TGTGCCAGCAGCGTCGGGACATCTTTAAATGGGCCCCAGCATTTT.

The rearrangement joins TRBV10-3 to TRBJ1-3; unclear D gene. Looked up from germline, CDR1 is ENHRY and CDR2 is SYGVKD. V was trimmed by 10 bases and J by 1 base, leaving 20 bases between them. The CDR3 contains 16 residues. CDR3 sequence (DNA): TGTGCCACCGGGAACTTAGAAGGGAGGTCTGGAAACACCATATATTTT. Translating gives CATGNLEGRSGNTIYF.

This chain uses TRBV9 with TRBJ1-5; tentative D call: TRBD1 (6 bases). The CDR3 is made up of 15 amino acids. Trimming removed 2 bases from V and 3 bases from J, with 12 bases in between. CDR1 and CDR2 (germline): SGDLS, YYNGEE. CDR3 DNA sequence: TGTGCCAGCAGCGTCAGAGGACAGATCAATCAGCCCCAGCATTTT. Encoded protein: CASSVRGQINQPQHF.

This clone has more than one count but fewer than ten. In the same sample, other DNA sequences code for this CDR3. The CDR3, as DNA: TGTGCCAGCAGTTACGGGACAGGGGGCACTGAAGCTTTCTTT. It encodes CASSYGTGGTEAFF. The V call is TRBV6-5, the J call TRBJ1-1, with 11 bases matching TRBD1. V trimming: 2 bases; J trimming: 4 bases; junction bases outside the gene matches: 0. Germline V CDR1 and CDR2: MNHEY, SVGAGI. CDR3 length: 14 residues.

The chain has TRBV21-1 and TRBJ2-2; no DNA check was done on the table's D call, TRBD2. TRBV21-1 is termed a pseudogene. This CDR3 region has 23 residues. CDR3 sequence reads: CASSKETSQNHPGGTYRFGELFF. The CDR3 DNA reads as TGTGCCAGCAGCAAGGAGACAAGCCAAAATCACCCAGGCGGGACCTACCGGTTCGGGGAGCTGTTTTTT.